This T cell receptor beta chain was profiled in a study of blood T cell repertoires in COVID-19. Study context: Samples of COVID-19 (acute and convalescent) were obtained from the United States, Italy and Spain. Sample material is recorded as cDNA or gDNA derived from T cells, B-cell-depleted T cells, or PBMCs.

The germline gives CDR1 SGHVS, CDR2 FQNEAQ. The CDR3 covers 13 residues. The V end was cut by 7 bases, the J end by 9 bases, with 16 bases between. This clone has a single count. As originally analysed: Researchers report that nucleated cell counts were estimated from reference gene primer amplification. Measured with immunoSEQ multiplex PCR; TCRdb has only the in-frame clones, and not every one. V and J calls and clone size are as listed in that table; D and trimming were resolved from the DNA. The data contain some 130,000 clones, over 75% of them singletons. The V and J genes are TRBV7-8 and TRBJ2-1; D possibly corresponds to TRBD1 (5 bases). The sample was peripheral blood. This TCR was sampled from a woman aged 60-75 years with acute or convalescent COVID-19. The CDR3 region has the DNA TGTGCCAGCACCGTAGAAGGGGCCAGTGAGCAGTTCTTC. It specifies CASTVEGASEQFF.